The TCR beta chain described here comes from a study of sequential checkpoint blockade in melanoma (dated by TCRdb to the late 2010s). Regarding the complete study: Using 1:1 randomization, the trial assigned patients either to first-line nivolumab followed by ipilimumab (arm A) or to ipilimumab followed by nivolumab (arm B). Maintenance nivolumab came after each of the two trial sequences. TCRbeta immunosequencing was performed on DNA from fewer than 95 pretreatment melanoma tumor samples. For about 22 patients, matched tumor biopsies were taken both before treatment and at week 13, after single-agent nivolumab (arm A) or ipilimumab (arm B). Around 80% of the matched pre- and post-treatment tumor biopsy pairs came from the same lesion. Points the paper makes about the study in general: Patients with increases in tumor T-cell fraction and clonality by week 13 were approximately 30 times more likely to achieve clinical benefit. Among patients in arm A, the nivolumab-first arm, pretreatment tumor TIL clonality was associated with response (P = .04). Tumor T-cell fraction and clonality correlated with PD-L1 staining and CD8+ T-cell counts but not with mutational load. The model for predicting response that combines TCR metrics with mutation burden needs to be validated in larger, independent patient cohorts. Within-arm analyses of tumor T-cell fraction were limited by small sample sizes and reduced statistical power.

TCRbeta CDR3 regions were immunosequenced from genomic DNA with the immunoSEQ Assay. Genomic DNA was amplified by bias-controlled multiplex PCR before high-throughput sequencing. The study's processing was this. To quantify the absolute abundance of each unique TCRbeta CDR3 region, the sequences were collapsed and filtered. Clonality, defined as 1 minus Pielou's evenness, was calculated using productive rearrangements only. To compute tumor T-cell fraction, TCRbeta template counts were normalized to usable DNA, with usable DNA estimated from several housekeeping genes. A previously published method was used to identify clones with significantly greater frequencies in on-treatment samples than in baseline samples. TCRdb retrieved this table from immuneACCESS and kept in-frame rearrangements only. Not all clones are present; in checked studies, unresolved V genes account for under half, and no reason is known for the remainder. The DNA gave D and trimming, while V, J and clone size come from that table. The sample table records roughly 13,000 clones; roughly a fifth of these occur just once. The ten largest clones capture 5.5% to 8% of the sample.

At the junction V is shortened by 5 bases and J by 4 bases, with 8 bases in between. CDR1 and CDR2 are drawn from the germline V gene: SGHVS, FQNEAQ. There are 13 amino acids in the CDR3, from cysteine to phenylalanine inclusive. The sequence is cut down to CDR3 DNA, 39 bases in frame from base 1. Sample treatment or condition, as interpreted from the label and publication: randomized to nivolumab then ipilimumab (arm A) or the reverse (arm B). No trial patient had received prior DNA-damaging chemotherapy. The samples were obtained from melanoma patients enrolled in CheckMate 064, an open-label, randomized phase II trial testing sequential checkpoint blockade. Genomic DNA from formalin-fixed paraffin-embedded (FFPE) tissue samples was used for tumor TCR sequencing. The table lists this clone with a few counts. The target of this receptor is not known. Base qualities are not provided; no much larger clone lies one nucleotide away.

The clonotype was recovered from a human donor with melanoma. The sequencing used tumor tissue (inferred from file names), collected from a patient given nivolumab and ipilimumab in sequence. The chain couples TRBV7-8 to TRBJ2-2; the best D guess is TRBD1, with 6 bases matching. The CDR3 reads CASSGTTTGELFF. The DNA is as follows: TGTGCCAGCAGCGGGACAACCACCGGGGAGCTGTTTTTT.